The 27 T cell receptor beta chains given below trace back to one sample, sequenced in a study of blood T cell repertoires in COVID-19. Data came from immunoSEQ multiplex PCR; TCRdb stores just in-frame clones and leaves some out. The table has tens of thousands of clones, roughly 83% seen once. Sequencing was carried out using peripheral blood. These TCRs come from a man between 65 and 79 years old with active COVID-19.

The chain has TRBV23-1 and TRBJ1-5, with D possibly TRBD1 on 5 matching bases. TRBV23-1 counts as an open reading frame of uncertain function. The CDR3 is made up of 18 amino acids. The V gene lost 0 bases and the J gene lost 5 bases, with 20 bases spanning the gap. The CDR3 protein is CASSQSVGVSRSDQPQHF. The CDR3 bases are TGCGCCAGCAGTCAATCCGTAGGGGTGAGTCGATCAGATCAGCCCCAGCATTTT.

The chain uses TRBV10-2 and TRBJ1-6; a possible D gene is TRBD1 (6 bases). The CDR3 length is 17 residues. The germline V gene has CDR1 WSHSY and CDR2 SAAADI. Trimming cost V 5 bases and J 4 bases, with 18 bases left between them. The CDR3 nucleotides read TGCGCCAGCAGTCCCTTTGACAGGACGGCTTATAATTCACCCCTCCACTTT. It encodes CASSPFDRTAYNSPLHF.

The rearrangement uses TRBV14 and TRBJ1-1, with D hard to call. CDR1 is SGHDN and CDR2 is FVKESK in the germline V gene. V lost 0 bases, J lost 1 base, and 9 bases lay in between. The CDR3 has 15 amino acids. CDR3 DNA sequence: TGTGCCAGCAGCCAAGACAGACACCCGAACACTGAAGCTTTCTTT. It is translated as CASSQDRHPNTEAFF.

V gene TRBV7-9 combines with J gene TRBJ1-1, with D possibly matching TRBD1 (5 bases). CDR1 is SEHNR, CDR2 FQNEAQ, per germline (reference sequence). The CDR3 is 12 amino acids. Trimming took 2 bases from V and 10 from J, leaving 11 bases between them. The CDR3 DNA sequence: TGTGCCAGCAGCTTAAGTAGGGGTCCAGCTTTCTTT. Translated: CASSLSRGPAFF.

This clone has just one count. The V gene is TRBV5-4, the J gene TRBJ1-1, with D possibly matching TRBD1 (5 bases). The germline V gene encodes CDR1 SGHNT and CDR2 YYREEE (reference sequence). With 1 base removed from V and 2 bases from J, the gap between germline ends came to 9 bases. The CDR3 is made up of 14 amino acids. CDR3 nucleotides: TGTGCCAGCAGCTTGTCGGGACTTAACACTGAAGCTTTCTTT. Translation: CASSLSGLNTEAFF.

This chain joins TRBV15 and TRBJ2-4; D possibly corresponds to TRBD2 (6 bases). CDR1 is LNHNV and CDR2 is YYDKDF in the germline V gene (reference sequence). This CDR3 is built from 15 residues. Trimming left V 0 bases short and J 8 bases short, with 14 bases between. This chain's CDR3 is CATSRDRAGGDIQYF. The CDR3 nucleotides are TGTGCCACCAGCAGAGATCGTGCAGGAGGGGACATTCAGTACTTC.

The chain employs TRBV18 and TRBJ2-1; TRBD2 matches at 8 bases. Trimming cost V 0 bases and J 6 bases; bases outside gene matches: 4. Germline V gene data show CDR1 as KGHSH and CDR2 as LQKENI. The CDR3 runs to 15 residues. CDR3 nucleotide sequence: TGTGCCAGCTCACCACCGACGGGGGGGATCAATGAGCAGTTCTTC. Translating it yields CASSPPTGGINEQFF.

This clone occurred a few times. The chain joins TRBV11-2 to TRBJ1-1, with a weak D call TRBD1 (5 bases). V lost 4 bases, J lost 1 base, and 7 bases lay in between. Germline CDR1 reads SGHAT; CDR2 reads FQNNGV. The CDR3 length is 13 residues. The CDR3 coding sequence is TGTGCCAGCAGCTCTCAGGGGAACACTGAAGCTTTCTTT. This codes for CASSSQGNTEAFF.

V gene TRBV6-6 combines with J gene TRBJ1-2, with no clear D. CDR3 length: 13 residues. The germline CDR1 and CDR2 sequences are MNHNY and SVGAGI (reference sequence). The V end was cut by 5 bases, the J end by 7 bases, with 14 bases between. CDR3 loop: CASSDTGPGGYTF. The CDR3 nucleotides read TGTGCCAGCAGTGATACGGGTCCCGGTGGCTACACCTTC.

The table lists this clone with a few counts. This chain uses TRBV5-4 with TRBJ2-7; tentative D call: TRBD1 (6 bases). Germline assignment: CDR1 SGHNT and CDR2 YYREEE (reference sequence). The CDR3 length is 14 residues. V was shortened by 4 bases and J by 3 bases, with 14 bases between the two germline ends. CDR3 bases: TGTGCCAGCAGCCCATCACAGGGTTACTACGAGCAGTACTTC. This translates into CASSPSQGYYEQYF.

The genes are TRBV7-8 and TRBJ2-3; 14 bases are shared with TRBD2. Trimming at V came to 4 bases and at J to 10 bases, leaving 10 bases not matched to a gene. Germline assignment: CDR1 SGHVS and CDR2 FQNEAQ. The CDR3 length is 16 residues. The DNA of the CDR3 is TGTGCCAGCAGCTCTCGGACTAGCGGGGGGTATTTGGCGCAGTATTTT. Translation gives CASSSRTSGGYLAQYF. The entire variable domain, with the rest obtained from reference TRBV7-8 and TRBJ2-3, is as follows: GAGVSQSPRYKVAKRGQDVALRCDPISGHVSLFWYQQALGQGPEFLTYFQNEAQLDKSGLPSDRFFAERPEGSVSTLKIQRTQQEDSAVYLCASSSRTSGGYLAQYFGPGTRLTVL.

This chain links TRBV5-1 with TRBJ2-7; D uncertain. This CDR3 has 13 residues. Deletions cut 1 base from V and 3 bases from J, with 8 bases between. Per germline, CDR1 SGHRS and CDR2 YFSETQ. CDR3 protein: CASSLNPDYEQYF. In nucleotides, the CDR3 is TGCGCCAGCAGCTTGAATCCAGACTACGAGCAGTACTTC.

The chain carries TRBV2 and TRBJ2-7, with a tentative D call TRBD1 (5 bases). The V gene's germline CDR1 is SNHLY and CDR2 FYNNEI. This CDR3 has 12 residues. The V and J ends lost 6 bases and 5 bases respectively, with 11 bases between them. Here the CDR3 reads CASRQGRNEQYF. The CDR3 nucleotides are TGTGCCAGCAGGCAGGGTCGCAACGAGCAGTACTTC.

This chain links TRBV5-1 with TRBJ1-1; D may be TRBD1 (5 bases). Germline V gene sequence: CDR1 SGHRS, CDR2 YFSETQ. There are 13 residues in the CDR3. With 5 bases removed from V and 6 bases from J, the gap between germline ends came to 14 bases. In DNA, the CDR3 is TGCGCCAGCAGGCGATTCGGGGGGTCTGAAGCTTTCTTT. Residues: CASRRFGGSEAFF.

The chain is built from TRBV4-1 and TRBJ2-7; D might be TRBD1 (6 bases). V lost 0 bases and J 3 bases, leaving 12 bases between the germline ends. The CDR3 sequence is 15 residues long. Germline V gene data show CDR1 as MGHRA and CDR2 as YSYEKL. This CDR3 reads CASSQEPGTSYEQYF. As DNA, the CDR3 is TGCGCCAGCAGCCAAGAACCGGGGACAAGCTACGAGCAGTACTTC.

J is TRBJ2-1 and V is TRBV7-3; possibly TRBD1 for D (6 bases). V was shortened by 2 bases and J by 6 bases, with 17 bases between the two germline ends. The CDR3 has 16 amino acids. Germline lookup yields CDR1 SGHTA and CDR2 FQGTGA. CDR3 region: CASSLGAGGGFNEQFF. The CDR3 DNA reads TGTGCCAGCAGCTTAGGGGCAGGTGGGGGCTTCAATGAGCAGTTCTTC. Supplemented by reference TRBV7-3 and TRBJ2-1, the full variable domain reads GAGVSQTPSNKVTEKGKYVELRCDPISGHTALYWYRQSLGQGPEFLIYFQGTGAADDSGLPNDRFFAVRPEGSVSTLKIQRTERGDSAVYLCASSLGAGGGFNEQFFGPGTRLTVL.

The chain employs TRBV10-3 and TRBJ2-7; 7 bases are shared with TRBD2. Germline V CDR1 and CDR2: ENHRY, SYGVKD. Losses at the gene ends were 6 bases for V and 0 bases for J; bases not matched to a gene: 8. The length of the CDR3 is 15 residues. CDR3 region: CAIRDSTGGSYEQYF. CDR3 nucleotide sequence: TGTGCCATCAGAGATTCGACGGGGGGCTCCTACGAGCAGTACTTC.

This clone was seen more than once but under ten times. The chain combines TRBV4-1 with TRBJ2-7; 7 bases agree with TRBD2. CDR1 and CDR2 from the germline V gene are MGHRA and YSYEKL. V was clipped by 4 bases and J by 2 bases; unmatched bases: 8. The CDR3 totals 15 residues. The DNA for the CDR3 is TGCGCCAGCAGCCTAGAGAGGGGAGGGCCCTACGAGCAGTACTTC. It is translated as CASSLERGGPYEQYF.

V and J are TRBV20-1 and TRBJ2-3, with D possibly matching TRBD2 (6 bases). Germline V gene data show CDR1 as DFQATT and CDR2 as SNEGSKA (reference sequence). Trimming took 3 bases from V and 0 from J, leaving 10 bases between them. This CDR3 comprises 14 residues. The CDR3 region is CSASWGTSTDTQYF. In nucleotides, the CDR3 is TGCAGTGCTAGTTGGGGGACTAGCACAGATACGCAGTATTTT.

This sequence joins TRBV4-2 and TRBJ2-1, with TRBD2 identical over 7 bases. Trimming took 0 bases from V and 4 from J; bases not matched to a gene: 6. CDR1 and CDR2 (germline): LGHNA, YNFKEQ. CDR3 length: 16 residues. The DNA of the CDR3 is TGTGCCAGCAGCCAAGATAGGGAGCGGGGATACAATGAGCAGTTCTTC. It translates to CASSQDRERGYNEQFF.

The chain recombines TRBV7-6 with TRBJ2-1; 11 nucleotides match TRBD2. Germline CDR1 SGHVS, CDR2 FNYEAQ. J was trimmed by 7 bases and V by 5 bases; bases with no gene match: 7. This CDR3 is built from 15 residues. Here the CDR3 DNA reads TGTGCCAGCAGCGCACTAGCGGGAGTCATAAATGAGCAGTTCTTC. Translated: CASSALAGVINEQFF. The entire variable domain, with the rest obtained from reference TRBV7-6 and TRBJ2-1, is as follows: GAGVSQSPRYKVTKRGQDVALRCDPISGHVSLYWYRQALGQGPEFLTYFNYEAQQDKSGLPNDRFSAERPEGSISTLTIQRTEQRDSAMYRCASSALAGVINEQFFGPGTRLTVL.

Only one count was recorded for this clone. The chain links TRBV3-1 (or the pseudogene TRBV3-2) to TRBJ1-4; maybe TRBD1 (6 bases). Germline V gene data show CDR1 as LGHDT and CDR2 as YNNKEL (reference sequence). The CDR3 contains 15 residues. Trimming cost V 6 bases and J 8 bases, with 19 bases left between them. The CDR3 nucleotides are TGTGCCAGCAGGGGACGGACAGCCGACGGAGAAAAACTGTTTTTT. It is translated as CASRGRTADGEKLFF.

This chain connects TRBV7-9 to TRBJ2-1; 8 bases are a match to TRBD2. Germline V gene sequence: CDR1 SEHNR, CDR2 FQNEAQ (reference sequence). After removal of 5 bases from V and 4 bases from J, the junction contained 7 bases not matched to a gene. The CDR3 has 15 amino acids. This CDR3 reads CASSQTSGAYNEQFF. The CDR3 nucleotides are TGTGCCAGCAGCCAAACTAGCGGAGCGTACAATGAGCAGTTCTTC.

The V gene is TRBV18, the J gene TRBJ2-7, with a weak D call TRBD1 (9 bases). This CDR3 has 13 residues. Germline V CDR1 and CDR2: KGHSH, LQKENI. This CDR3 reads CASGGQGAYEQYF. The CDR3 DNA reads as TGTGCGAGCGGGGGACAGGGAGCCTACGAGCAGTACTTC.

Written as DNA, the CDR3 is TGTGCCAGCAGCCAGTTATGGGCTGGCTACACCTTC. Protein: CASSQLWAGYTF. The V call is TRBV13, the J call TRBJ1-2; D is unclear. This CDR3 has 12 residues. Germline values: CDR1 PRHDT, CDR2 FYEKMQ (reference sequence). V was shortened by 5 bases and J by 7 bases, with 11 bases between the two germline ends.

This chain connects TRBV19 to TRBJ2-3, with D possibly TRBD2 on 6 matching bases. The CDR3 has 15 residues. V dropped 1 base and J dropped 2 bases, with 10 bases sitting between them. From germline, CDR1 is LNHDA and CDR2 SQIVND (reference sequence). CDR3 amino acids: CASSIGGGNTDTQYF. CDR3 sequence (DNA): TGTGCCAGTAGTATAGGAGGCGGGAACACAGATACGCAGTATTTT.

The V gene is TRBV5-1, the J gene TRBJ1-1, with 9 bases identical to TRBD1. J was trimmed by 5 bases and V by 1 base; bases with no gene match: 6. Germline values: CDR1 SGHRS, CDR2 YFSETQ. This CDR3 has 15 amino acids. For the CDR3, the DNA is TGCGCCAGCAGCTTGTTACAGGGGGCGAGTACTGAAGCTTTCTTT. Residues: CASSLLQGASTEAFF.